A selection of T cell receptor beta chains follows, all from one sample in a study of T cell responses to AZD1222 COVID-19 vaccine. Here immunoSEQ multiplex PCR was the method, and the copy in TCRdb shows in-frame clones only, minus some. The sample has 150,000 to 200,000 clones; around 90% are singletons. The source material was peripheral blood, sampled 28 days after the second dose of the MenACWY control vaccine. Every receptor here comes from an adult who received the MenACWY meningococcal vaccine as a control. The CDR3 runs from the conserved cysteine through the conserved F or W. The D gene is left open where the match is weak. Rows give clone size only sometimes, using once, few, many, or a class for an expanded clone.

NA | TRBJ2-7 | TRBV7-2 | NA | TGTGCCAGCAGCTTCCTCACCGGGGAGCAGTACTTC | CASSFLTGEQYF
TRBD1 | TRBJ1-2 | TRBV7-2 | NA | TGTGCCAGCAGCTTAGTCGTCGGACAGGGGAGAGAGGGGTCCTTC | CASSLVVGQGREGSF
NA | TRBJ1-1 | TRBV12-3/TRBV12-4 | NA | TGTGCCAGCAGTTTGACAGAGAACACTGAAGCTTTCTTT | CASSLTENTEAFF
NA | TRBJ1-5 | TRBV25-1 | NA | TGTGCCAGCAGTGAAAGCAGGGTGGATCAGCCCCAGCATTTT | CASSESRVDQPQHF
TRBD1 | TRBJ1-4 | TRBV27 | NA | TGTGCCAGCAGTTTGGGCAGGGGGGGCGAAAAACTGTTTTTT | CASSLGRGGEKLFF
TRBD2 | TRBJ2-5 | TRBV11-3 | NA | TGTGCCAGCAGCCCAGGACTAGCGGGAGGGGGGGAGACCCAGTACTTC | CASSPGLAGGGETQYF
NA | TRBJ1-3 | TRBV5-1 | NA | TGCGCCAGCAGCGGCGCAGGAAACACCATATATTTT | CASSGAGNTIYF
NA | TRBJ2-5 | TRBV11-3 | NA | TGTGCCAGCAGCTTAGGAAGGGAGACCCAGTACTTC | CASSLGRETQYF
NA | TRBJ2-5 | TRBV12-3/TRBV12-4 | few | TGTGCCAGCAGTCCCGGTAAGACCCAGTACTTC | CASSPGKTQYF
TRBD1 | TRBJ2-6 | TRBV7-9 | NA | TGTGCCAGCAGCTTCGGGACAGGAGTAAGCTCTGGGGCCAACGTCCTGACTTTC | CASSFGTGVSSGANVLTF
NA | TRBJ2-1 | TRBV5-1 | NA | TGCGCCAGCAGCTTAGGCTATCGACAAAGGGGAAATGAGCAGTTCTTC | CASSLGYRQRGNEQFF
NA | TRBJ1-2 | TRBV28 | NA | TGTGCCAGCAGTTTATCGGGGAACCAATATGGCTACACCTTC | CASSLSGNQYGYTF
NA | TRBJ1-2 | TRBV7-2 | NA | TGTGCCAGCGGGACTGCTCCAAACTTTGGCTACACCTTC | CASGTAPNFGYTF
NA | TRBJ2-1 | TRBV11-3 | NA | TGTGCCAGCAGTCGTAGAGCCGGGGGTGGAAGGAATGAGCAGTTCTTC | CASSRRAGGGRNEQFF
TRBD1 | TRBJ2-2 | TRBV5-1 | NA | TGCGCCAGCAGTCTTGGACAGGGGAGTTACGGGGAGCTGTTTTTT | CASSLGQGSYGELFF